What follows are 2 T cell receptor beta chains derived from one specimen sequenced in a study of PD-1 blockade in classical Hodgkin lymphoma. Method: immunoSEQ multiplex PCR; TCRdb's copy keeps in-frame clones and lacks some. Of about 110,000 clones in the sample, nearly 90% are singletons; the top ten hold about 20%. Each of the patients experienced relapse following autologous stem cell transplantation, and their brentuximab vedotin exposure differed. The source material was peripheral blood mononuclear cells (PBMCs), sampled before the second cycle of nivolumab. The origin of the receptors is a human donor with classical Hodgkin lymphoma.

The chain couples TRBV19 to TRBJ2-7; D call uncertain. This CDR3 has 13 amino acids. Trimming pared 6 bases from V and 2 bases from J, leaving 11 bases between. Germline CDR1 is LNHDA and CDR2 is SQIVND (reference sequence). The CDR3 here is CASSPRAAYEQYF. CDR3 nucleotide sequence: TGTGCCAGTAGCCCTAGGGCCGCCTACGAGCAGTACTTC.

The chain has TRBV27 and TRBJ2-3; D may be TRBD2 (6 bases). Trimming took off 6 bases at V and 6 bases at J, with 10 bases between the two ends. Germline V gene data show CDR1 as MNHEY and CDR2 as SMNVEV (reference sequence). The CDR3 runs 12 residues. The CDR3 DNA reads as TGTGCCAGCAGGAACGGAGGGGATACGCAGTATTTT. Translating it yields CASRNGGDTQYF.